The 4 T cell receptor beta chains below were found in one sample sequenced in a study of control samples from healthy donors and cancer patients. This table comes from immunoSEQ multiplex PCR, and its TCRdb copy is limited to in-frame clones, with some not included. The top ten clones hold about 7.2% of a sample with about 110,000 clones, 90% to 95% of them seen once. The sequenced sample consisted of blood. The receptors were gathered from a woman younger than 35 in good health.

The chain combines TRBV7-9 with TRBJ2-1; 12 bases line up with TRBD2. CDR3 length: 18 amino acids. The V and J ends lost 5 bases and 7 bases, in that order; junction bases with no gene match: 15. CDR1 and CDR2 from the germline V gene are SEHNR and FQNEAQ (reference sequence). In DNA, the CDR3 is TGTGCCAGCAGCCCTCTGCGACTAGCGGGGGAACCTCGGAATGAGCAGTTCTTC. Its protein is CASSPLRLAGEPRNEQFF.

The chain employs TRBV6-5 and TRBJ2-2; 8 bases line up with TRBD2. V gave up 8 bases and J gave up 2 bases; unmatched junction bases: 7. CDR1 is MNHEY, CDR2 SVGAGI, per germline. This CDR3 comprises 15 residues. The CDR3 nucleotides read TGTGCCAGCGTATGGACTAGCCCCAACACCGGGGAGCTGTTTTTT. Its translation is CASVWTSPNTGELFF.

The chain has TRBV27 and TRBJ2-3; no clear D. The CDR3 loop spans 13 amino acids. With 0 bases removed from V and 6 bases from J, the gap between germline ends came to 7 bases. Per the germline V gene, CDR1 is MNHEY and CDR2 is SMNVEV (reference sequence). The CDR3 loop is CASSLSQVDTQYF. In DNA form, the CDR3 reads TGTGCCAGCAGTTTATCCCAGGTGGATACGCAGTATTTT.

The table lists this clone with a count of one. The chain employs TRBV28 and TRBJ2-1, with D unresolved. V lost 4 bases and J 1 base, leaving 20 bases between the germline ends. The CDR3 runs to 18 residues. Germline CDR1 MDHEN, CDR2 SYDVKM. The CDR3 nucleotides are TGTGCCAGCAGTTCTCCCGGCTTGTCGTTTGAATCCTACAATGAGCAGTTCTTC. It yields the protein CASSSPGLSFESYNEQFF.